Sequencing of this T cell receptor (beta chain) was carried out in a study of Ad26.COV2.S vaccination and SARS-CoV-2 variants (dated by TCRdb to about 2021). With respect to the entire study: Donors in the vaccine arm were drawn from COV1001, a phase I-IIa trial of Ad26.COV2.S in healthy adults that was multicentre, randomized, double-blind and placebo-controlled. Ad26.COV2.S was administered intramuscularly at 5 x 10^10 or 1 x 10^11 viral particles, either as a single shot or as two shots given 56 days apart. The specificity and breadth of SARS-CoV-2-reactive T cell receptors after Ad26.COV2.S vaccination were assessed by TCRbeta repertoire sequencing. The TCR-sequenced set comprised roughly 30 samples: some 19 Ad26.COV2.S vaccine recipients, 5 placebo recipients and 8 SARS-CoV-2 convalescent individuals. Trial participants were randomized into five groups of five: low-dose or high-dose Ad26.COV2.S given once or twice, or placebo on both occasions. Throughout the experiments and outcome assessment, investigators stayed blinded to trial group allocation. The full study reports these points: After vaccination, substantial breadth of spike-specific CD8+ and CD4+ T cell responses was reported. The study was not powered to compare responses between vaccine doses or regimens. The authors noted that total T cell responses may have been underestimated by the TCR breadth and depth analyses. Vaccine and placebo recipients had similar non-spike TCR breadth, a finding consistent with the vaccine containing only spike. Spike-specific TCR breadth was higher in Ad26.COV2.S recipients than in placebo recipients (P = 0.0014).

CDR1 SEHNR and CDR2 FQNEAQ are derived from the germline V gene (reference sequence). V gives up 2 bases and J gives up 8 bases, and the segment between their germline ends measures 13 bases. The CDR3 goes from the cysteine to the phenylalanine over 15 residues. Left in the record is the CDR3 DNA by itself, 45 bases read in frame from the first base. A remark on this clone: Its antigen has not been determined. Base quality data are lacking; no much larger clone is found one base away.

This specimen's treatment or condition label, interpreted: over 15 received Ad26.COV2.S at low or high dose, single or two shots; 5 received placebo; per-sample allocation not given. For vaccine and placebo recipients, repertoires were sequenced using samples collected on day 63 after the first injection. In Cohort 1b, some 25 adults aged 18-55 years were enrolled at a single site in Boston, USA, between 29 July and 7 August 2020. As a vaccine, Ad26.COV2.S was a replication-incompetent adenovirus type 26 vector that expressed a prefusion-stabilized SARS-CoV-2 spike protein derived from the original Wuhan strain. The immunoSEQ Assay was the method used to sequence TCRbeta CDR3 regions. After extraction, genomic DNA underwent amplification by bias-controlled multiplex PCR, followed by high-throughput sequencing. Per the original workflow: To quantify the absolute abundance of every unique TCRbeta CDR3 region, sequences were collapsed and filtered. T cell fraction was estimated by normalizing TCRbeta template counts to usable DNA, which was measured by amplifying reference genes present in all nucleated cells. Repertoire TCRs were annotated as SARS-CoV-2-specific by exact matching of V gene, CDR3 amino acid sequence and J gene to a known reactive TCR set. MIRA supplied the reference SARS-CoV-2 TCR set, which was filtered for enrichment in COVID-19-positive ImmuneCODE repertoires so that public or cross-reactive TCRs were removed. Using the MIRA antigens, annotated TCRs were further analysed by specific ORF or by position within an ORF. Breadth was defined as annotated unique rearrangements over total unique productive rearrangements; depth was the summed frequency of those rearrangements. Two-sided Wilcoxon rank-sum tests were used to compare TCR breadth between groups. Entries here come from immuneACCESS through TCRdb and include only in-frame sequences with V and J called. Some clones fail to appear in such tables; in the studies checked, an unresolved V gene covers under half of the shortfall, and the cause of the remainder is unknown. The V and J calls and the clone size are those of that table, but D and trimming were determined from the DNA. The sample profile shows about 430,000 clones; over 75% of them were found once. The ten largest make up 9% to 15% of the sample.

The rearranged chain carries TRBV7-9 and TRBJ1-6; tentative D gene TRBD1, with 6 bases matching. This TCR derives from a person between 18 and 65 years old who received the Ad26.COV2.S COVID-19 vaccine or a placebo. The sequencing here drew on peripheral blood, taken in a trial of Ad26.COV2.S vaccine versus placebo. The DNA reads TGTGCCAGCAGCTTAAGTGACAGGCAGTATTCACCCCTCCACTTT. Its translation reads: CASSLSDRQYSPLHF.